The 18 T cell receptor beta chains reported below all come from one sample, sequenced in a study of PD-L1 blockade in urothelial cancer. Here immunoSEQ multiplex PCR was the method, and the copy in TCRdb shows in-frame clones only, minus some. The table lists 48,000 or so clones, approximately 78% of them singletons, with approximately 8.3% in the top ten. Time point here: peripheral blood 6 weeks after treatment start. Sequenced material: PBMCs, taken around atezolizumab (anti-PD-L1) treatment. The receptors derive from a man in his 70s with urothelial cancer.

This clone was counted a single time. In DNA form, the CDR3 reads TGTGCCATCAGACTACAGGGCACAGATACGCAGTATTTT. Its protein product is CAIRLQGTDTQYF. The rearrangement joins TRBV10-3 to TRBJ2-3, with D tentatively TRBD1 (5 bases). Trimming stripped 6 bases from V and 1 base from J, with 8 bases between. The CDR3 is 13 amino acids. Germline CDR1 is ENHRY and CDR2 is SYGVKD.

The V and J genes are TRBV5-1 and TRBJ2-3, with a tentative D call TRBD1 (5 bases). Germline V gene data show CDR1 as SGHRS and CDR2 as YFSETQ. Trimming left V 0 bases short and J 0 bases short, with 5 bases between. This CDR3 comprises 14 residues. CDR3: CASSLGQSTDTQYF. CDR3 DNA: TGCGCCAGCAGCTTGGGACAGAGCACAGATACGCAGTATTTT.

The DNA of the CDR3 is TGTGCCAGCAGGAAAGGGACAGGGGCCCCTGGGGCCAACGTCCTGACTTTC. Translating it yields CASRKGTGAPGANVLTF. The rearrangement uses TRBV2 and TRBJ2-6; 10 positions agree with TRBD1. The CDR3 loop spans 17 amino acids. Germline loops: CDR1 SNHLY, CDR2 FYNNEI. The trim removed 6 bases at V and 2 bases at J, leaving 7 bases unmatched. Combining the CDR3 with reference TRBV2 and TRBJ2-6 gives the whole variable domain EPEVTQTPSHQVTQMGQEVILRCVPISNHLYFYWYRQILGQKVEFLVSFYNNEISEKSEIFDDQFSVERPDGSNFTLKIRSTKLEDSAMYFCASRKGTGAPGANVLTFGAGSRLTVL.

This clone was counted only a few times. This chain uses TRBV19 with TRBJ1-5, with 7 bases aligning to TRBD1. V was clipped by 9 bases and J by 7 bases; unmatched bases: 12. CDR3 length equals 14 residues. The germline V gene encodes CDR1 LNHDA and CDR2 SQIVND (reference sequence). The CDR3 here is CASNRGSYGQPQHF. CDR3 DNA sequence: TGTGCCAGCAACAGGGGATCCTATGGGCAGCCCCAGCATTTT.

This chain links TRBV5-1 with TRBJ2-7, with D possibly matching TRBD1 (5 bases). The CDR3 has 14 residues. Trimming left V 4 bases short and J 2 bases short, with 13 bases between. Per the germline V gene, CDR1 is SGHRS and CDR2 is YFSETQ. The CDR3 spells CASSPLGPTYEQYF. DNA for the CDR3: TGCGCCAGCAGCCCCCTGGGGCCGACCTACGAGCAGTACTTC.

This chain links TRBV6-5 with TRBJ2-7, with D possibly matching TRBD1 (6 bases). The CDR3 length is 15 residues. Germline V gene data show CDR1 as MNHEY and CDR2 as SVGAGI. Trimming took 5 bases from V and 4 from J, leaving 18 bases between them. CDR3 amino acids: CASSKTGLGYYEQYF. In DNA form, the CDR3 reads TGTGCCAGCAGTAAAACAGGGTTAGGCTATTACGAGCAGTACTTC.

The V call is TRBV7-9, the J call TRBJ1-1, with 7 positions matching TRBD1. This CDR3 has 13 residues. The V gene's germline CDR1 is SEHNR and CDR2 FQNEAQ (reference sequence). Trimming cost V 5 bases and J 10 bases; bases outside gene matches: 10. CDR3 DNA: TGTGCCAGCAGCCCTATTAACCGGGACAGAGCTTTCTTT. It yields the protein CASSPINRDRAFF.

CDR3 sequence (DNA): TGTGCCAGCAGAATCCTGGGCCCCCGATACACCGGGGAGCTGTTTTTT. It specifies CASRILGPRYTGELFF. This chain uses TRBV28 with TRBJ2-2; D is undetermined. Looked up from germline, CDR1 is MDHEN and CDR2 is SYDVKM. CDR3 length: 16 amino acids. Trimming left V 6 bases short and J 3 bases short, with 17 bases between.

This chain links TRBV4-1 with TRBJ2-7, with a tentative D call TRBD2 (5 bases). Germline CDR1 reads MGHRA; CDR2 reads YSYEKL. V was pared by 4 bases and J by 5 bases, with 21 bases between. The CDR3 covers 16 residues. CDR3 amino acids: CASSPRPSLQIHEQYF. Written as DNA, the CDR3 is TGCGCCAGCAGCCCCCGACCTAGCCTCCAAATCCACGAGCAGTACTTC.

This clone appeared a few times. The CDR3 spells CASRPGTSANNEQFF. The CDR3 nucleotides are TGTGCCAGCAGACCCGGGACTAGCGCTAACAATGAGCAGTTCTTC. V and J are TRBV5-4 and TRBJ2-1; TRBD2 matches 10 bases. CDR1 is SGHNT, CDR2 YYREEE, per germline (reference sequence). V dropped 5 bases and J dropped 5; count of bases not matched to a gene: 7. This CDR3 region has 15 residues. The entire variable domain, with the rest obtained from reference TRBV5-4 and TRBJ2-1, is as follows: ETGVTQSPTHLIKTRGQQVTLRCSSQSGHNTVSWYQQALGQGPQFIFQYYREEENGRGNFPPRFSGLQFPNYSSELNVNALELDDSALYLCASRPGTSANNEQFFGPGTRLTVL.

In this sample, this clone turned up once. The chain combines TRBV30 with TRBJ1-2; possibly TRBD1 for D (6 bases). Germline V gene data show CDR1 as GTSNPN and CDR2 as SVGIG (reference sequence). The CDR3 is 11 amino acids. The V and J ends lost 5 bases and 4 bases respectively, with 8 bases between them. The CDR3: CAWGQIYGYTF. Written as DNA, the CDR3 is TGTGCCTGGGGACAGATCTATGGCTACACCTTC.

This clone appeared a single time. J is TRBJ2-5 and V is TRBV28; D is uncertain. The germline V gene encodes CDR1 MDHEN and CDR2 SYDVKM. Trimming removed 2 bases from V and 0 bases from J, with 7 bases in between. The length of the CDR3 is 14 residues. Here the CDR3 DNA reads TGTGCCAGCAGTTTAACTGTGTACCAAGAGACCCAGTACTTC. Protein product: CASSLTVYQETQYF.

The CDR3 here is CASRQTPGVTEAFF. Written as DNA, the CDR3 is TGTGCCAGCAGACAGACACCAGGGGTCACTGAAGCTTTCTTT. The chain combines TRBV28 with TRBJ1-1; D possibly corresponds to TRBD1 (6 bases). The CDR3 extends over 14 amino acids. Per the germline V gene, CDR1 is MDHEN and CDR2 is SYDVKM. Between the trimmed V and J ends, which lost 6 bases and 4 bases, there was a span of 15 bases.

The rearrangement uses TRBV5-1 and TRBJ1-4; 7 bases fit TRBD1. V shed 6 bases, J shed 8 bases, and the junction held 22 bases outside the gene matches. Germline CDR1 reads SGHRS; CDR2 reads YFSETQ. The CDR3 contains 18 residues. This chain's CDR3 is CASTPGSRDSGSGEKLFF. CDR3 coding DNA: TGCGCCAGCACACCCGGGTCAAGGGACAGTGGGTCGGGCGAAAAACTGTTTTTT.

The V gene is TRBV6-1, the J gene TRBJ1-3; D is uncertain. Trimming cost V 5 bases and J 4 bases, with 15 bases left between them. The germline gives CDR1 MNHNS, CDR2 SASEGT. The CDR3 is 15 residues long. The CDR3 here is CASSSSLQSGNTIYF. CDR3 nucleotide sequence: TGTGCCAGCAGTTCTAGTTTGCAGTCCGGAAACACCATATATTTT.

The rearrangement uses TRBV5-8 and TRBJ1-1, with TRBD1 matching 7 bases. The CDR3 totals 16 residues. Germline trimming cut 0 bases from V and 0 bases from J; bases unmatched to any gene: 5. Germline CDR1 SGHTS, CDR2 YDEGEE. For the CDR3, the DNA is TGTGCCAGCAGCTTGGGAACAGGGGTGTTGAACACTGAAGCTTTCTTT. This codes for CASSLGTGVLNTEAFF.

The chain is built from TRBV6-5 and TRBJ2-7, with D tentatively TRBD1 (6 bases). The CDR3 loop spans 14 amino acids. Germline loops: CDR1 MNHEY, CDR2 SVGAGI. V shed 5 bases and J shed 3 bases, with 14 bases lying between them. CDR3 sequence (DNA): TGTGCCAGCAGTCTCTACAGGGCACACTACGAGCAGTACTTC. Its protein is CASSLYRAHYEQYF.

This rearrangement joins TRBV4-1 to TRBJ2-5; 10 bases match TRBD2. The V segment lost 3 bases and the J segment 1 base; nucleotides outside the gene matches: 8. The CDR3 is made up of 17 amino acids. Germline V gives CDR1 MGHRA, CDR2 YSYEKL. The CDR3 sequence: CASSQLGAGGPQETQYF. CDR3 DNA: TGCGCCAGCAGCCAGCTAGGAGCGGGAGGGCCCCAAGAGACCCAGTACTTC.